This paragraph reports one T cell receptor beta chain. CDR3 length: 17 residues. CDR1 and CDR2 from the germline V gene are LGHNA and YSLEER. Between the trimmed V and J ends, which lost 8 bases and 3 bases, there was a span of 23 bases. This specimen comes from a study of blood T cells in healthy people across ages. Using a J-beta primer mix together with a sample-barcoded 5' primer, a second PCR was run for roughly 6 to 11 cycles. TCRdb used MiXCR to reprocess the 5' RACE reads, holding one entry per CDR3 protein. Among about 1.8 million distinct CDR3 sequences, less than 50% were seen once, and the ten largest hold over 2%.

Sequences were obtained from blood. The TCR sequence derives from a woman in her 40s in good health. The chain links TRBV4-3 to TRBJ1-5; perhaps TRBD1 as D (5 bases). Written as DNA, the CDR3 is TGCGCCAGCCGGAACCGGACTACAGGACGACCCAATCAGCCCCAGCATTTT. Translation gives CASRNRTTGRPNQPQHF.